This T cell receptor beta chain appears in the sequencing data of a study of PD-1 blockade in classical Hodgkin lymphoma. Time point meaning: cycle 4 day 1 (C4D1), after more than five weeks of nivolumab. After autologous stem cell transplantation all patients relapsed, and prior brentuximab vedotin exposure differed between cohorts. CDR3 length equals 13 residues. Between the trimmed V and J ends, which lost 6 bases and 5 bases, there was a span of 11 bases. The V gene's germline CDR1 is MDHEN and CDR2 SYDVKM. This table comes from immunoSEQ multiplex PCR, and its TCRdb copy is limited to in-frame clones, with some not included. The sample lists around 45,000 clones, roughly 78% occurring once.

This chain uses TRBV28 with TRBJ2-4; D is ambiguous. The sequence derives from a human donor with classical Hodgkin lymphoma. The sequences come from peripheral blood mononuclear cells (PBMCs), collected before the fourth cycle of nivolumab. The CDR3 nucleotides read TGTGCCAGCAGGACGGAAGGAGAAAACATTCAGTACTTC. The encoded protein is CASRTEGENIQYF.